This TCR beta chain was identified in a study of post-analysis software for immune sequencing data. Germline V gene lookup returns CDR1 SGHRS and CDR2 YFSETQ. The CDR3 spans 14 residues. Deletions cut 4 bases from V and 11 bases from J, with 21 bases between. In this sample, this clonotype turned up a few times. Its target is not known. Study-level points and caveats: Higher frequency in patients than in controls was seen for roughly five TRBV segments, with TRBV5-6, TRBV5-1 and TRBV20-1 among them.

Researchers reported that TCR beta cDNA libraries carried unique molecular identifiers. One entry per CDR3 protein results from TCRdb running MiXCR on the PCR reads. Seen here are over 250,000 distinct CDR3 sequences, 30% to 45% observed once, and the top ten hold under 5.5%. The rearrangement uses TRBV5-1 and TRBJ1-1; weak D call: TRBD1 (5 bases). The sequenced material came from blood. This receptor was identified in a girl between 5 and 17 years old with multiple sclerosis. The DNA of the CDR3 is TGCGCCAGCAGCCCCCAAGGTGGGGCCCTTGACGCTTTCTTT. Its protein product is CASSPQGGALDAFF.